This TCR beta chain appears in the sequencing data of a study of shared T cell receptors in the human thymus. Germline V gene data show CDR1 as SGHNT and CDR2 as YYREEE (reference sequence). The CDR3 contains 16 residues. The V and J ends lost 4 bases and 3 bases respectively, with 20 bases between them. Method: immunoSEQ multiplex PCR; TCRdb's copy keeps in-frame clones and lacks some. The sample shows some 640,000 clones, more than 70% of them seen only once. These data are also associated with another study on human thymus T cells.

The sequencing sample was made of thymocytes. This sequence was found in a boy under three years old with a congenital heart defect. The chain uses TRBV5-4 and TRBJ2-7; D perhaps matches TRBD2 (6 bases). CDR3 DNA sequence: TGTGCCAGCAGCCCCGGTGCAGGGTCGGGGGACTACGAGCAGTACTTC. This gives the protein CASSPGAGSGDYEQYF.